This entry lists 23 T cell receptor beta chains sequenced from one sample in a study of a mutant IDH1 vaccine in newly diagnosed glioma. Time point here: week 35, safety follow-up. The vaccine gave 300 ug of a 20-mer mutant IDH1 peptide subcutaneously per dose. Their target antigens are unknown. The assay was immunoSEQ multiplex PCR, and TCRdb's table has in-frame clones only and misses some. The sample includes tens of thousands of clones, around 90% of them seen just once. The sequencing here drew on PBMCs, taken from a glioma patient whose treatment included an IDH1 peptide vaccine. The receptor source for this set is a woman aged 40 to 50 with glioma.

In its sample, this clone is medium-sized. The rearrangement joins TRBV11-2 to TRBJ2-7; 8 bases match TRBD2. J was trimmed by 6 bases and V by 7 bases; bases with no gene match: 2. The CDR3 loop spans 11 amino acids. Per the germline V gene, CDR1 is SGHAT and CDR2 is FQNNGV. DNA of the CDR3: TGTGCCAGCATTGCGGGGGGCGAGCAGTACTTC. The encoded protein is CASIAGGEQYF.

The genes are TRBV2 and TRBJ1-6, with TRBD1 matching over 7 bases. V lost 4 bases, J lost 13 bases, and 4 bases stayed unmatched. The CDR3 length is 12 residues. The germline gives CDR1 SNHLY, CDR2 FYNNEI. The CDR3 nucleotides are TGTGCCAGCAGTGGACAGGGCCCCCCCCTCCACTTT. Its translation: CASSGQGPPLHF.

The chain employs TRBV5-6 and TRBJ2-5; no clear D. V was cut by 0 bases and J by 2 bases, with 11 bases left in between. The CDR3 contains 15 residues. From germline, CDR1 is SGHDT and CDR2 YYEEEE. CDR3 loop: CASSLVGATQETQYF. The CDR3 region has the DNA TGTGCCAGCAGCTTGGTGGGCGCGACTCAAGAGACCCAGTACTTC.

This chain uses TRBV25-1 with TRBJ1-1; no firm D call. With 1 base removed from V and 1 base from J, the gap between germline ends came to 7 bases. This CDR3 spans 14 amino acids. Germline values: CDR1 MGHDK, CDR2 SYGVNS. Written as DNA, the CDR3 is TGTGCCAGCAGTGAATGGGGAAAGAACACTGAAGCTTTCTTT. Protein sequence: CASSEWGKNTEAFF. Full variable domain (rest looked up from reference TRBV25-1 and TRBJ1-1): EADIYQTPRYLVIGTGKKITLECSQTMGHDKMYWYQQDPGMELHLIHYSYGVNSTEKGDLSSESTVSRIRTEHFPLTLESARPSHTSQYLCASSEWGKNTEAFFGQGTRLTVV.

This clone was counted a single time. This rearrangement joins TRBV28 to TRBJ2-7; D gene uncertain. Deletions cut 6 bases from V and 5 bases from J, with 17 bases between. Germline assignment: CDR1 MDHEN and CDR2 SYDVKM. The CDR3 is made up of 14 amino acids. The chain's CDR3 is CASRTRTDGHEQYF. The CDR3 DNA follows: TGTGCCAGCAGGACCCGGACGGACGGGCACGAGCAGTACTTC.

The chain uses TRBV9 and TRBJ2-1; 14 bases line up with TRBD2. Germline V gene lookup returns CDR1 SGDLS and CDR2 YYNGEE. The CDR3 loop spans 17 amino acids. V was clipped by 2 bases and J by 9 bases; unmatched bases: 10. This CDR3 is CASSVGGGTSGRGEQFF. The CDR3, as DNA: TGTGCCAGCAGCGTCGGGGGAGGGACTAGCGGGAGAGGTGAGCAGTTCTTC.

The DNA of the CDR3 is TGCAGCGTCGGACAGGGGCGGGAGACCCAGTACTTC. Its protein product is CSVGQGRETQYF. The chain employs TRBV29-1 and TRBJ2-5; 9 bases are shared with TRBD1. CDR1 and CDR2 from the germline V gene are SQVTM and ANQGSEA. The CDR3 covers 12 residues. V gave up 6 bases and J gave up 5 bases; unmatched junction bases: 4. Using reference TRBV29-1 and TRBJ2-5 for the parts outside the CDR3, the full variable domain is SAVISQKPSRDICQRGTSLTIQCQVDSQVTMMFWYRQQPGQSLTLIATANQGSEATYESGFVIDKFPISRPNLTFSTLTVSNMSPEDSSIYLCSVGQGRETQYFGPGTRLLVL.

Here the CDR3 DNA reads TGTGCCAGCAGCCCCTCGAGTGGGCCGTATGGCTACACCTTC. This encodes CASSPSSGPYGYTF. V usage is TRBV7-3 and J usage is TRBJ1-2; no firm D call. V lost 5 bases to trimming and J lost 5 bases, with 15 bases between them. The CDR3 consists of 14 residues. From germline, CDR1 is SGHTA and CDR2 FQGTGA.

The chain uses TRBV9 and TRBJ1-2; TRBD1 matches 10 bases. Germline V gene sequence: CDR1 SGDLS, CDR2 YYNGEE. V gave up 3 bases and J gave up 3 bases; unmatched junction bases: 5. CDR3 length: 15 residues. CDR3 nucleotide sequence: TGTGCCAGCAGCGGAGGGGACAGGGGCTACTATGGCTACACCTTC. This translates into CASSGGDRGYYGYTF.

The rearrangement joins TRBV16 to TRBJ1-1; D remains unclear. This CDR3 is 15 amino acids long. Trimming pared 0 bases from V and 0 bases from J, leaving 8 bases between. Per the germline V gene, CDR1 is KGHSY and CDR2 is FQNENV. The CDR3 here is CASSQSWQVNTEAFF. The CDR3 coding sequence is TGTGCCAGCAGCCAATCGTGGCAGGTGAACACTGAAGCTTTCTTT.

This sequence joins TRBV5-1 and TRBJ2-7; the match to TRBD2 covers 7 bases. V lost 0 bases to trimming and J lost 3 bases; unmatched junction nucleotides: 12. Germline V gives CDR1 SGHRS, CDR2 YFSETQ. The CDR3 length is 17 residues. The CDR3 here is CASSLEPRLAPLYEQYF. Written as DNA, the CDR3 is TGCGCCAGCAGCTTGGAGCCCCGACTAGCCCCTCTCTACGAGCAGTACTTC.

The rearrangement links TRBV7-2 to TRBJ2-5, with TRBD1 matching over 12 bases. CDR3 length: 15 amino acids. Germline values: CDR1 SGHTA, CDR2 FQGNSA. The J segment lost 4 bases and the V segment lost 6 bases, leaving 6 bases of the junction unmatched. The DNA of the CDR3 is TGTGCCAGCAGGACGGGGACAGGGGGCCGAGAGACCCAGTACTTC. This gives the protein CASRTGTGGRETQYF.

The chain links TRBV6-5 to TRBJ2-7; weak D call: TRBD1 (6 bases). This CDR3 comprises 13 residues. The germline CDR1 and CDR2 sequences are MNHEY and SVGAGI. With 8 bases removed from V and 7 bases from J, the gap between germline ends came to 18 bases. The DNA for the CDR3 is TGTGCCAGCTGTGGGGGCAGGGCGAGGGAGCAGTACTTC. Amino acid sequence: CASCGGRAREQYF.

CDR3 amino acids: CASSQALTGGWDTQYF. The CDR3 DNA reads as TGCGCCAGCAGCCAAGCTTTGACAGGGGGTTGGGATACGCAGTATTTT. The chain carries TRBV4-3 and TRBJ2-3, with 9 bases fitting TRBD1. This CDR3 is built from 16 residues. CDR1 is LGHNA and CDR2 is YSLEER in the germline V gene. The V and J ends lost 1 base and 6 bases, in that order; junction bases with no gene match: 8.

CDR3 in amino acids: CASSLRSGRVDTQYF. In nucleotides, the CDR3 is TGTGCCAGCAGCCTCCGTAGCGGGAGAGTGGATACGCAGTATTTT. This chain connects TRBV7-3 to TRBJ2-3, with 9 positions matching TRBD2. This CDR3 is built from 15 residues. From germline, CDR1 is SGHTA and CDR2 FQGTGA. The V segment lost 5 bases and the J segment 6 bases; nucleotides outside the gene matches: 9.

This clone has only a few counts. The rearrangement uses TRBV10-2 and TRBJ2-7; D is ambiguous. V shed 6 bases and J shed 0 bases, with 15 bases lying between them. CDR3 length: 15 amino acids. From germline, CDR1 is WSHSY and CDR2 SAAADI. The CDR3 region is CASSRSSPDSYEQYF. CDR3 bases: TGCGCCAGCAGCCGAAGCTCCCCAGACTCCTACGAGCAGTACTTC.

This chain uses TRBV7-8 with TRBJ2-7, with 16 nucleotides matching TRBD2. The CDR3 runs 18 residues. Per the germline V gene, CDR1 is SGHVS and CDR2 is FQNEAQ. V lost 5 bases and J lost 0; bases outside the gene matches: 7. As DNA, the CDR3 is TGTGCCAGCAGCCGGGAGGGACTAGCGGGGGGGCCCTCCTACGAGCAGTACTTC. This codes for CASSREGLAGGPSYEQYF.

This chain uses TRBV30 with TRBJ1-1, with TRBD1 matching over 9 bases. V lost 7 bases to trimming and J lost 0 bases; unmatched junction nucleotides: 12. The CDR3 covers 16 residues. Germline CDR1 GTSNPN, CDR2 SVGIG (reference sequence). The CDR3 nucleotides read TGTGCCTCTAGACAGGGGGTAACTATAATGAACACTGAAGCTTTCTTT. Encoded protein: CASRQGVTIMNTEAFF. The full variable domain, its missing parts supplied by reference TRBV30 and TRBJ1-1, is SQTIHQWPATLVQPVGSPLSLECTVEGTSNPNLYWYRQAAGRGLQLLFYSVGIGQISSEVPQNLSASRPQDRQFILSSKKLLLSDSGFYLCASRQGVTIMNTEAFFGQGTRLTVV.

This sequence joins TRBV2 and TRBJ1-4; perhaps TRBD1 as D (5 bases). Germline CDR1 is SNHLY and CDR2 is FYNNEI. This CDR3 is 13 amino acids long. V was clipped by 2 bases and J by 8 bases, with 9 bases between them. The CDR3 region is CASSENGGEKLFF. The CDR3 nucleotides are TGTGCCAGCAGTGAAAACGGGGGGGAAAAACTGTTTTTT.

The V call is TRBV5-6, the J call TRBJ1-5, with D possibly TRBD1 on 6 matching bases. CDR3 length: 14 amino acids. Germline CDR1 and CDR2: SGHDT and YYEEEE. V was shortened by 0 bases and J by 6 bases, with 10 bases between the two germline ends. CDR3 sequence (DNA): TGTGCCAGCAGCTTGGGGGCAGGGGTTCAGCCCCAGCATTTT. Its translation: CASSLGAGVQPQHF.

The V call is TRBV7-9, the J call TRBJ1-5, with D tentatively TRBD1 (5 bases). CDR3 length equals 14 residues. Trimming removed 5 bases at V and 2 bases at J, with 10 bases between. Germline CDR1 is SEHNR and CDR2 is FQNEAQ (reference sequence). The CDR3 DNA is TGTGCCAGCAGCAATGGACAAGGCAATCAGCCCCAGCATTTT. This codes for CASSNGQGNQPQHF. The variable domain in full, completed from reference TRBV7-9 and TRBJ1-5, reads DTGVSQNPRHKITKRGQNVTFRCDPISEHNRLYWYRQTLGQGPEFLTYFQNEAQLEKSRLLSDRFSAERPKGSFSTLEIQRTEQGDSAMYLCASSNGQGNQPQHFGDGTRLSIL.

The CDR3 DNA sequence: TGTGCCAGCAGCCGATCGGGACTAGTGGGGGTTAGCTCCTACAATGAGCAGTTCTTC. Its protein is CASSRSGLVGVSSYNEQFF. The chain uses TRBV14 and TRBJ2-1; TRBD2 matches at 8 bases. With V trimmed by 4 bases and J by 0 bases, 14 bases remained unmatched. CDR1 SGHDN and CDR2 FVKESK come from the germline V gene. This CDR3 has 19 amino acids.

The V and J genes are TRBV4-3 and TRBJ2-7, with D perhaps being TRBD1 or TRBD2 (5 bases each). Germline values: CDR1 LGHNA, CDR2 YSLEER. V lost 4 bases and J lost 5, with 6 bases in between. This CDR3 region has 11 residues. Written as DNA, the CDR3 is TGCGCCAGCAGCCTGGGGGACGAGCAGTACTTC. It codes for CASSLGDEQYF.